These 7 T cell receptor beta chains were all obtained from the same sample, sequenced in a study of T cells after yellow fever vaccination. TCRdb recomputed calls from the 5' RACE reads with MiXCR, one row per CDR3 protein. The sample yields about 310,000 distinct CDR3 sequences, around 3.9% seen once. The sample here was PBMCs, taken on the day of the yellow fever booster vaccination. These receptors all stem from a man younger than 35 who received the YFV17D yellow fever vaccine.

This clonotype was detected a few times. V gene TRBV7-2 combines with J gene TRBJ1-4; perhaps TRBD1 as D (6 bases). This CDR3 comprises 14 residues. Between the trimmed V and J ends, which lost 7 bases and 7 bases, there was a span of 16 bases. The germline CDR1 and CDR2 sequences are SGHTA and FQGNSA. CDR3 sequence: CASTYMGGGEKLFF. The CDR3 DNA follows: TGTGCCAGCACCTACATGGGGGGCGGTGAAAAACTGTTTTTT.

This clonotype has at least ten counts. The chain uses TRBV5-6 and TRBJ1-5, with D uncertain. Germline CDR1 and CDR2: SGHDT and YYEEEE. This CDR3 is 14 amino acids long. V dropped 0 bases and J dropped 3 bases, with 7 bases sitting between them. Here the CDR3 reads CASSLEAHNQPQHF. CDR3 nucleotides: TGTGCCAGCAGCTTGGAGGCCCACAATCAGCCCCAGCATTTT.

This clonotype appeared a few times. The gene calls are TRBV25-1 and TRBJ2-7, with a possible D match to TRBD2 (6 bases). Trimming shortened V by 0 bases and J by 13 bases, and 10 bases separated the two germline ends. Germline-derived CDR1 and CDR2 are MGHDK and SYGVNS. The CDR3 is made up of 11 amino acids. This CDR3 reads CASSEYREVYF. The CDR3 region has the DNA TGTGCCAGCAGTGAATACAGGGAGGTATACTTC.

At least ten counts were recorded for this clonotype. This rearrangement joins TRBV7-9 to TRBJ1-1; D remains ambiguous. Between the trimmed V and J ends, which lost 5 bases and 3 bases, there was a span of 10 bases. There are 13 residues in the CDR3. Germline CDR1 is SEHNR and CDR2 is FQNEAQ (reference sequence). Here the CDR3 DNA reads TGTGCCAGCAGCCCTCAGGAGGACACTGAAGCTTTCTTT. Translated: CASSPQEDTEAFF.

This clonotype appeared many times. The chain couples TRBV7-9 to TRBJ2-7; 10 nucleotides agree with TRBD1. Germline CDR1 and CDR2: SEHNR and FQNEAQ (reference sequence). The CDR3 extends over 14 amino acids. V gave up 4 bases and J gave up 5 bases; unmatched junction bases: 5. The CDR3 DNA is TGTGCCAGCAGCTCCGCGACAGGGGGCCACGAGCAGTACTTC. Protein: CASSSATGGHEQYF.

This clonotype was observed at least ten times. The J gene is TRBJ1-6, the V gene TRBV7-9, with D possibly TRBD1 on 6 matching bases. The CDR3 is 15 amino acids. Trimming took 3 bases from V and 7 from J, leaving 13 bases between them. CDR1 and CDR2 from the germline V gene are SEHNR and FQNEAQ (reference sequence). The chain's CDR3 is CASSLGGRWNSPLHF. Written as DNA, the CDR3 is TGTGCCAGCAGCTTGGGGGGCAGGTGGAATTCACCCCTCCACTTT.

DNA of the CDR3: TGTGCCCTTGCGGGTGGTCAGAAGGATGGCTACACCTTC. It translates to CALAGGQKDGYTF. The chain couples TRBV28 to TRBJ1-2; no clear D. V lost 11 bases, J lost 6 bases, and 19 bases lay in between. This CDR3 region has 13 residues. Germline assignment: CDR1 MDHEN and CDR2 SYDVKM.